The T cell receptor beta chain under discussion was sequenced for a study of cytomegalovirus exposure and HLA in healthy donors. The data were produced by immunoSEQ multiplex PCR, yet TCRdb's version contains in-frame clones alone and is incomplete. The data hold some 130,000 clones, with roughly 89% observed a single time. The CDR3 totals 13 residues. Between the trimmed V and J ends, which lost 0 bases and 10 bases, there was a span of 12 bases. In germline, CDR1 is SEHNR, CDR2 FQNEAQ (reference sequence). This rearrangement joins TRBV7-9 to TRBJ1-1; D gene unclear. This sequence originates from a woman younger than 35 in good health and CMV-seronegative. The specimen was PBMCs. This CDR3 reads CASSLAPFVGAFF. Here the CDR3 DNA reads TGTGCCAGCAGCTTAGCCCCTTTTGTCGGAGCTTTCTTT.